Presented here are 17 T cell receptor beta chains from one specimen sequenced in a study of identical twins. Using its own MiXCR run on the 5' RACE reads, TCRdb lists one record per CDR3 protein. Of 400,000 to 650,000 distinct CDR3 sequences listed, 20% to 25% are singletons. Another study also made use of these data, one on T cells expressing NK-cell markers.

Source material: CD4+ T cells sorted from blood. The receptors derive from a woman between 18 and 30 years old in good health.

This clonotype was counted a few times. The chain joins TRBV20-1 to TRBJ1-2; D remains ambiguous. CDR3 length: 11 residues. V lost 4 bases and J 8 bases, leaving 11 bases between the germline ends. Germline lookup yields CDR1 DFQATT and CDR2 SNEGSKA (reference sequence). The CDR3, as DNA: TGCAGTGCTAAGTCCGGTATGGGCTACACCTTC. As protein: CSAKSGMGYTF.

This clonotype was seen many times. This chain uses TRBV12-3 or TRBV12-4 with TRBJ2-5; D ambiguous. Trimming cost V 2 bases and J 0 bases, with 1 base left between them. The CDR3 totals 12 residues. CDR3 bases: TGTGCCAGCAGTTTACACCAAGAGACCCAGTACTTC. This encodes CASSLHQETQYF.

This clonotype was found a few times. CDR3 DNA: TGTGCCAGCCACAGGGGGCCTGGAAACACCATATATTTT. It codes for CASHRGPGNTIYF. The chain carries TRBV6-1 and TRBJ1-3, with 9 nucleotides matching TRBD1. Germline CDR1 reads MNHNS; CDR2 reads SASEGT. CDR3 length: 13 residues. With V trimmed by 8 bases and J by 2 bases, 1 base remained unmatched.

The V call is TRBV9, the J call TRBJ2-5; a possible D gene is TRBD2 (7 bases). Trimming pared 7 bases from V and 4 bases from J, leaving 11 bases between. The CDR3 consists of 12 residues. Germline V gene lookup returns CDR1 SGDLS and CDR2 YYNGEE. The CDR3 sequence: CASGGARETQYF. For the CDR3, the DNA is TGTGCCAGCGGGGGGGCAAGAGAGACCCAGTACTTC.

The V gene is TRBV10-3, the J gene TRBJ2-3; D is perhaps TRBD2 (5 bases). Germline lookup yields CDR1 ENHRY and CDR2 SYGVKD. Between the trimmed V and J ends, which lost 4 bases and 6 bases, there was a span of 20 bases. This CDR3 has 16 amino acids. The DNA for the CDR3 is TGTGCCATCAGTGCGGCTAGCCCGTCCCCCGGGGATACGCAGTATTTT. Protein sequence: CAISAASPSPGDTQYF.

This clonotype showed up just a few times. The chain carries TRBV30 and TRBJ2-1; D is undetermined. CDR3 length: 12 residues. V was clipped by 1 base and J by 6 bases, with 7 bases between them. Germline V gene data show CDR1 as GTSNPN and CDR2 as SVGIG (reference sequence). The CDR3 region is CAWSEQSNEQFF. The CDR3 DNA reads TGTGCCTGGAGTGAGCAAAGCAATGAGCAGTTCTTC.

Only a few counts were recorded for this clonotype. J is TRBJ1-1 and V is TRBV12-3 or TRBV12-4, with D unclear. V was pared by 5 bases and J by 1 base, with 20 bases between. This CDR3 contains 17 residues. The CDR3 nucleotides read TGTGCCAGCAGTCCCCACGCGACACGGCAGCCGAACACTGAAGCTTTCTTT. This codes for CASSPHATRQPNTEAFF.

This clonotype was seen only a few times. The rearrangement joins TRBV4-3 to TRBJ2-1; the D gene is possibly TRBD2 (5 bases). Trimming left V 4 bases short and J 3 bases short, with 13 bases between. CDR1 LGHNA and CDR2 YSLEER come from the germline V gene. The CDR3 spans 15 residues. The CDR3: CASSPSLGYYNEQFF. CDR3 coding DNA: TGCGCCAGCAGCCCGTCACTAGGTTACTACAATGAGCAGTTCTTC.

The rearrangement uses TRBV5-1 and TRBJ1-1; a weak D match, TRBD1 (5 bases). With 3 bases removed from V and 8 bases from J, the gap between germline ends came to 11 bases. Germline V gives CDR1 SGHRS, CDR2 YFSETQ. The CDR3 is made up of 12 amino acids. Here the CDR3 reads CASSSRDGEAFF. CDR3 bases: TGCGCCAGCAGCTCTCGGGACGGAGAAGCTTTCTTT.

This clonotype has only a few counts. This chain uses TRBV20-1 with TRBJ2-1; TRBD1 matches 9 bases. There are 14 residues in the CDR3. Germline V gives CDR1 DFQATT, CDR2 SNEGSKA (reference sequence). The V and J ends lost 2 bases and 5 bases, in that order; junction bases with no gene match: 4. The CDR3 sequence is CSARTGTGHNEQFF. The CDR3 bases are TGCAGTGCTAGAACCGGGACAGGGCACAATGAGCAGTTCTTC.

The sample holds a few counts of this clonotype. The chain links TRBV4-2 to TRBJ1-1, with D unresolved. V lost 0 bases and J 9 bases, leaving 14 bases between the germline ends. The CDR3 consists of 14 residues. Looked up from germline, CDR1 is LGHNA and CDR2 is YNFKEQ. As DNA, the CDR3 is TGTGCCAGCAGCCAAGATACGACCCTGGGGAAAGCTTTCTTT. Protein sequence: CASSQDTTLGKAFF.

This clonotype has only one observation. The chain employs TRBV6-1 and TRBJ2-7; 7 bases align to TRBD1. Germline V gene lookup returns CDR1 MNHNS and CDR2 SASEGT. This CDR3 contains 15 residues. V shed 1 base, J shed 3 bases, and the junction held 6 bases outside the gene matches. The DNA for the CDR3 is TGTGCCAGCAGTGAAGGATCGACAGGGTTCTACGAGCAGTACTTC. This translates into CASSEGSTGFYEQYF.

The table lists this clonotype with a few counts. The chain carries TRBV5-1 and TRBJ1-1; maybe TRBD1 (5 bases). CDR3 length: 15 amino acids. Germline V gene sequence: CDR1 SGHRS, CDR2 YFSETQ. V shed 4 bases and J shed 7 bases, with 20 bases lying between them. The CDR3 region is CASSKSGTTEGEAFF. The CDR3 DNA follows: TGCGCCAGCAGCAAGTCCGGGACCACCGAGGGTGAAGCTTTCTTT.

This chain joins TRBV20-1 and TRBJ2-7, with 7 bases lining up with TRBD2. With V trimmed by 0 bases and J by 2 bases, 10 bases remained unmatched. The germline V gene has CDR1 DFQATT and CDR2 SNEGSKA (reference sequence). The CDR3 is 16 residues long. CDR3 sequence (DNA): TGCAGTGCTAGAGATCACCGGGGGGATATCCCCTACGAGCAGTACTTC. Its translation: CSARDHRGDIPYEQYF.

This clonotype turned up a few times. The rearrangement links TRBV6-5 to TRBJ1-2; no firm D call. This CDR3 region has 15 residues. Deletions cut 0 bases from V and 5 bases from J, with 13 bases between. Germline CDR1 MNHEY, CDR2 SVGAGI. The CDR3 nucleotides are TGTGCCAGCAGTTACTCCCGAGACGGACTATATGGCTACACCTTC. Its protein product is CASSYSRDGLYGYTF.

This clonotype was seen more than once but under ten times. The chain uses TRBV7-6 and TRBJ2-2; a weak D match, TRBD2 (5 bases). This CDR3 spans 16 amino acids. The germline CDR1 and CDR2 sequences are SGHVS and FNYEAQ. Trimming took 5 bases from V and 6 from J, leaving 19 bases between them. In nucleotides, the CDR3 is TGTGCCAGCAGCCCCGAGGTACTAGGAGAGGCCGGGGAGCTGTTTTTT. Residues: CASSPEVLGEAGELFF.

The CDR3 sequence is CASSHIGVDEKLFF. The CDR3 nucleotides read TGTGCCAGCAGCCATATCGGGGTAGATGAAAAACTGTTTTTT. This sequence joins TRBV4-2 and TRBJ1-4; D call uncertain. Germline CDR1 reads LGHNA; CDR2 reads YNFKEQ. The V end lost 3 bases, the J end lost 6 bases, and 11 bases lay between the germline ends. This CDR3 has 14 residues.